These T cell receptor beta chains were read from a single sample in a study of identical twins. TCRdb analysed the 5' RACE reads with MiXCR anew, one entry per CDR3 protein. This sample has under 500,000 distinct CDR3 sequences, with approximately 14% found just once. These data also featured in a second study, about yellow fever vaccine responses in identical twins.

Material for sequencing was CD4+ T cells sorted from blood. These receptors originate from a woman younger than 35 in good health. Each CDR3 is given with its conserved first and last residue. D genes are given only for firm matches. Size is stated for part of the rows, as once, few or many counts, or as a class when the clone is expanded.

CDR3 | DNA | V | size | length | D | J
CASSEYSTGGKAFF | TGCGCCAGCAGCGAATACTCGACAGGGGGCAAAGCTTTCTTT | TRBV5-1 | many | 14 | TRBD1 | TRBJ1-1
CASRGQLASPLHF | TGTGCCAGCAGAGGACAGCTTGCCTCACCCCTCCACTTT | TRBV12-3/TRBV12-4 | - | 13 | - | TRBJ1-6
CASEPGHGEIYEQYF | TGCGCCAGCGAACCCGGACATGGGGAGATCTACGAGCAGTACTTC | TRBV5-1 | - | 15 | - | TRBJ2-7
CASSSQREGTDTQYF | TGTGCCAGCAGTTCCCAGCGGGAGGGCACAGATACGCAGTATTTT | TRBV5-4 | few | 15 | TRBD2 | TRBJ2-3
CASKKNRPSGIYEQYF | TGTGCCAGCAAGAAAAACAGGCCTAGCGGGATTTACGAGCAGTACTTC | TRBV28 | - | 16 | TRBD2 | TRBJ2-7
CASSFIQGGRLNTGELFF | TGTGCCAGCAGTTTTATTCAGGGTGGCAGATTGAACACCGGGGAGCTGTTTTTT | TRBV12-3/TRBV12-4 | few | 18 | - | TRBJ2-2
CASSLGLSTSYEQYF | TGCGCCAGCAGCTTGGGTCTGAGCACCTCCTACGAGCAGTACTTC | TRBV5-1 | few | 15 | - | TRBJ2-7
CASSSAKSKNIQYF | TGTGCCAGCAGCTCAGCAAAATCCAAAAACATTCAGTACTTC | TRBV11-1 | many | 14 | - | TRBJ2-4
CASSLWGRAQRDEQFF | TGTGCCAGCAGCTTATGGGGGAGGGCACAAAGAGATGAGCAGTTCTTC | TRBV11-2 | - | 16 | TRBD2 | TRBJ2-1
CASSEAVYEQYF | TGTGCCAGCAGTGAAGCAGTCTACGAGCAGTACTTC | TRBV6-1 | - | 12 | - | TRBJ2-7
CAITSGIADQPQHF | TGTGCCATCACATCAGGGATAGCGGATCAGCCCCAGCATTTT | TRBV10-3 | - | 14 | - | TRBJ1-5
CASSQYGQQGDHGYTF | TGTGCCAGCAGCCAATATGGGCAACAGGGAGACCATGGCTACACCTTC | TRBV3-1 | few | 16 | - | TRBJ1-2
CASSADRVAELFF | TGTGCCAGCTCAGCGGACAGGGTAGCGGAGCTGTTTTTT | TRBV18 | - | 13 | TRBD1 | TRBJ2-2
CASSSQEKLFF | TGTGCCAGCTCATCGCAGGAAAAACTGTTTTTT | TRBV18 | - | 11 | - | TRBJ1-4
CASSLRGGSNNEQFF | TGTGCCAGCAGTTTGCGCGGGGGCTCCAACAATGAGCAGTTCTTC | TRBV27 | few | 15 | - | TRBJ2-1
CASSSPAGGVAKNIQYF | TGTGCCAGCAGTTCCCCGGCTGGCGGGGTAGCCAAAAACATTCAGTACTTC | TRBV28 | few | 17 | - | TRBJ2-4
CASSFGVAQYHEQYF | TGTGCCAGCAGCTTTGGGGTAGCCCAATACCACGAGCAGTACTTC | TRBV11-2 | - | 15 | - | TRBJ2-7
CASSKGTGGADTQYF | TGCGCCAGCAGCAAAGGGACAGGTGGGGCAGATACGCAGTATTTT | TRBV5-1 | - | 15 | TRBD1 | TRBJ2-3
CASSNTGTTGELFF | TGCGCCAGCAGCAACACAGGGACCACCGGGGAGCTGTTTTTT | TRBV5-1 | - | 14 | - | TRBJ2-2
CASRRNLGQSSYEQYF | TGCGCCAGCAGACGAAACCTGGGACAGAGCTCCTACGAGCAGTACTTC | TRBV5-1 | few | 16 | TRBD1 | TRBJ2-7
CASSRGTIEGGELFF | TGTGCCAGCAGCAGAGGGACAATCGAGGGCGGGGAGCTGTTTTTT | TRBV7-9 | - | 15 | - | TRBJ2-2
CASSIPRVAGRTDTQYF | TGTGCCAGCAGCATCCCCCGGGTGGCAGGCCGGACAGATACGCAGTATTTT | TRBV2 | few | 17 | - | TRBJ2-3
CSVGQGRIYEQYF | TGCAGCGTGGGACAGGGAAGGATCTACGAGCAGTACTTC | TRBV29-1 | few | 13 | TRBD1 | TRBJ2-7
CASSQGGIGETQYF | TGTGCCAGCAGCCAAGGGGGGATCGGCGAGACCCAGTACTTC | TRBV3-1 | few | 14 | - | TRBJ2-5
CASISGVTDTQYF | TGTGCCAGCATCTCTGGGGTCACAGATACGCAGTATTTT | TRBV2 | few | 13 | - | TRBJ2-3
CASSPGVTEAFF | TGTGCCAGCTCACCAGGGGTCACTGAAGCTTTCTTT | TRBV18 | - | 12 | - | TRBJ1-1
CASSSSGGLTLFGGELFF | TGTGCCAGCAGCTCCTCAGGTGGTCTGACCCTTTTTGGCGGGGAGCTGTTTTTT | TRBV11-2 | - | 18 | - | TRBJ2-2
CASSYYRGMGETQYF | TGTGCCAGCAGCTATTACCGCGGGATGGGAGAGACCCAGTACTTC | TRBV7-2 | many | 15 | - | TRBJ2-5
CASSVDQGFEQFF | TGTGCCAGCAGCGTAGACCAGGGTTTCGAGCAGTTCTTC | TRBV7-2 | - | 13 | - | TRBJ2-1
CASRGTSGGSVTQYF | TGTGCCAGCAGGGGGACTAGCGGGGGCTCGGTTACGCAGTATTTT | TRBV2 | - | 15 | TRBD2 | TRBJ2-3
CASRAGQLPSYEQYF | TGTGCCAGCAGGGCTGGACAGCTACCCTCCTACGAGCAGTACTTC | TRBV5-5 | few | 15 | - | TRBJ2-7
CAIATLGGWRNGTDTQYF | TGTGCCATCGCGACCCTAGGCGGTTGGCGGAATGGCACAGATACGCAGTATTTT | TRBV10-3 | many | 18 | - | TRBJ2-3
CASSKGPGQGTWEETQYF | TGTGCCAGCAGCAAAGGCCCCGGACAGGGGACGTGGGAAGAGACCCAGTACTTC | TRBV6-1 | few | 18 | TRBD1 | TRBJ2-5
CASSLEVPYQETQYF | TGCGCCAGCAGCTTGGAGGTCCCGTACCAAGAGACCCAGTACTTC | TRBV5-1 | - | 15 | - | TRBJ2-5
CASSQVAGSNEKLFF | TGCGCCAGCAGCCAAGTTGCAGGTTCTAATGAAAAACTGTTTTTT | TRBV4-1 | few | 15 | - | TRBJ1-4
CASTRDSLAGSGANVLTF | TGTGCCAGCACCCGGGACAGCCTTGCCGGCTCTGGGGCCAACGTCCTGACTTTC | TRBV12-3/TRBV12-4 | - | 18 | TRBD1 | TRBJ2-6
CSATTSGRGYEQYF | TGCAGTGCTACGACTAGCGGGAGAGGTTACGAGCAGTACTTC | TRBV20-1 | few | 14 | TRBD2 | TRBJ2-7
CSSSGGADTDTQYF | TGCAGCTCTAGCGGGGGGGCCGACACAGATACGCAGTATTTT | TRBV29-1 | few | 14 | TRBD2 | TRBJ2-3
CASSLVENIQYF | TGTGCCAGCAGCTTAGTCGAAAACATTCAGTACTTC | TRBV7-9 | - | 12 | - | TRBJ2-4
CASSRQGASTDTQYF | TGTGCCAGCAGCAGACAGGGGGCCTCCACAGATACGCAGTATTTT | TRBV7-2 | - | 15 | TRBD1 | TRBJ2-3
CASSPRATNEKLFF | TGTGCCAGCAGTCCTAGAGCAACTAATGAAAAACTGTTTTTT | TRBV12-3/TRBV12-4 | many | 14 | - | TRBJ1-4